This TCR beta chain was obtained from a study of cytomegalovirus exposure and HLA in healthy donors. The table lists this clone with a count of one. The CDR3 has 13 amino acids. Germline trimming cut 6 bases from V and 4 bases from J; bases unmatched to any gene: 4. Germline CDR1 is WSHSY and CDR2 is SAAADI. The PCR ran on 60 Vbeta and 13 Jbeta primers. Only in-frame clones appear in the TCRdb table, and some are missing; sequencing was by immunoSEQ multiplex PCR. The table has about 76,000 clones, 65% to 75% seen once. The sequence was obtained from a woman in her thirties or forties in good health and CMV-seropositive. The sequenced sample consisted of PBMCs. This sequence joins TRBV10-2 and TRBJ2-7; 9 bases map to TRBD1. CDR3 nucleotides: TGCGCCAGCAGGGGGACAGGGAGGTACGAGCAGTACTTC. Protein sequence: CASRGTGRYEQYF.